This T cell receptor beta chain was profiled in a study of vaccination and CD4 T cells after COVID-19. With regard to this clonotype: Its antigen is not known.

Cultured CD4+ T-cell DNA underwent Oncomine TCR Beta short-read sequencing. TCRdb reprocessed the PCR reads via MiXCR and lists one record per CDR3 protein. The sample lists some 21,000 distinct CDR3 sequences, 60% occurring once. Treatment here: roughly 10-day PBMC culture with coronavirus spike peptide pools or control peptides (ViraFEST assay). The V gene's germline CDR1 is MNHEY and CDR2 SMNVEV (reference sequence). This CDR3 has 16 amino acids. The V gene end was trimmed by 5 bases and the J gene end by 1 base; junction bases not matched to a gene: 8. The chain joins TRBV27 to TRBJ1-5, with TRBD1 identical over 7 bases. The clonotype was recovered from a human donor who received a COVID-19 vaccine. The source was CD4+ T cells from blood, cultured in vitro, collected after SARS-CoV-2 vaccination. This chain's CDR3 is CASSPSTGFSNQPQHF. The CDR3 coding sequence is TGTGCCAGCAGTCCGTCGACAGGGTTCAGCAATCAGCCCCAGCATTTT.